Shown below are 10 T cell receptor beta chains from a single sample sequenced in a study of T cell repertoires in cytomegalovirus infection. TCRdb independently ran MiXCR on the reads; one entry per CDR3 protein. The repertoire holds a few hundred thousand distinct CDR3 sequences, with around two fifths as singletons. For these TCRs, the target antigens are not known. Material: cultured PBMCs, obtained from culture after CMV antigen stimulation. All receptors derive from a human donor in good health (CMV status not recorded). Some clones in this sample may be carry-over from other donors' samples.

The CDR3 loop reads CASIPPGTSGGADTQYF. DNA for the CDR3: TGTGCCAGCATCCCCCCCGGGACTAGCGGTGGGGCAGATACGCAGTATTTT. The genes are TRBV7-2 and TRBJ2-3; 11 nucleotides line up with TRBD2. V shed 7 bases, J shed 4 bases, and the junction held 13 bases outside the gene matches. The germline V gene encodes CDR1 SGHTA and CDR2 FQGNSA. The CDR3 contains 17 residues.

This clonotype was picked up a small number of times. The chain uses TRBV12-3 or TRBV12-4 and TRBJ1-4, with D perhaps matching TRBD1 (5 bases). The V end lost 3 bases, the J end lost 8 bases, and 13 bases lay between the germline ends. The CDR3 contains 14 residues. This CDR3 is CASSFGRDEEKLFF. The CDR3 DNA is TGTGCCAGCAGTTTCGGACGGGACGAGGAAAAACTGTTTTTT.

In this sample, this clonotype turned up a few times. The genes are TRBV7-6 and TRBJ2-5; D unclear. Per the germline V gene, CDR1 is SGHVS and CDR2 is FNYEAQ. The CDR3 totals 14 residues. Trimming cost V 5 bases and J 5 bases, with 15 bases left between them. Here the CDR3 reads CASSARRSGETQYF. Written as DNA, the CDR3 is TGTGCCAGCAGCGCGCGGAGATCCGGGGAGACCCAGTACTTC. Full variable domain (rest looked up from reference TRBV7-6 and TRBJ2-5): GAGVSQSPRYKVTKRGQDVALRCDPISGHVSLYWYRQALGQGPEFLTYFNYEAQQDKSGLPNDRFSAERPEGSISTLTIQRTEQRDSAMYRCASSARRSGETQYFGPGTRLLVL.

The rearrangement joins TRBV6-2 or TRBV6-3 to TRBJ2-7; D not certain. With 2 bases removed from V and 0 bases from J, the gap between germline ends came to 5 bases. The CDR3 is 13 residues long. Looked up from germline, CDR1 is MNHEY and CDR2 is SVGEGT. The CDR3 reads CASSYDVSYEQYF. The CDR3 DNA reads as TGTGCCAGCAGTTACGATGTCTCCTACGAGCAGTACTTC.

The DNA for the CDR3 is TGTGCCAGCAACCCGTCGGGCCGCGGTCGCTCCTACGAGCAGTACTTC. Translation: CASNPSGRGRSYEQYF. The chain employs TRBV12-3 or TRBV12-4 and TRBJ2-7; D is ambiguous. V was trimmed by 7 bases and J by 0 bases, leaving 19 bases between them. There are 16 residues in the CDR3.

The chain recombines TRBV7-9 with TRBJ1-2; no reliable D call. The CDR3 has 13 amino acids. Looked up from germline, CDR1 is SEHNR and CDR2 is FQNEAQ (reference sequence). V lost 0 bases and J 6 bases, leaving 8 bases between the germline ends. In DNA, the CDR3 is TGTGCCAGCAGCTTAGCTGGTCTGGATGGCTACACCTTC. It yields the protein CASSLAGLDGYTF.

V is TRBV7-2 and J is TRBJ2-3, with 11 bases aligning to TRBD2. With 3 bases clipped from V and 2 bases from J, the junction kept 4 bases outside the gene matches. Germline CDR1 reads SGHTA; CDR2 reads FQGNSA. The CDR3 length is 16 residues. The CDR3 nucleotides are TGTGCCAGCAGCTTTGAACTAGCGGGGGCCACAGATACGCAGTATTTT. Encoded protein: CASSFELAGATDTQYF.

The rearrangement joins TRBV11-2 to TRBJ2-5; D unclear. CDR1 and CDR2 (germline): SGHAT, FQNNGV. The CDR3 has 11 residues. The V end lost 3 bases, the J end lost 8 bases, and 7 bases lay between the germline ends. The CDR3 DNA sequence: TGTGCCAGCAGCTTTGGATTAACCCAGTACTTC. Protein product: CASSFGLTQYF.

The sample holds one count of this clonotype. The chain is built from TRBV20-1 and TRBJ2-7; D gene uncertain. There are 12 residues in the CDR3. Germline CDR1 reads DFQATT; CDR2 reads SNEGSKA (reference sequence). V was trimmed by 1 base and J by 7 bases, leaving 11 bases between them. The CDR3 region is CSARGPSWEQYF. The CDR3 DNA sequence: TGCAGTGCTAGAGGACCCTCTTGGGAGCAGTACTTC.

This clonotype came up a few times. The gene calls are TRBV11-2 and TRBJ2-2, with TRBD2 identical over 11 bases. V was clipped by 3 bases and J by 0 bases; unmatched bases: 9. CDR3 size: 19 residues. Germline V CDR1 and CDR2: SGHAT, FQNNGV. Here the CDR3 reads CASSFPSGGFITNTGELFF. The DNA for the CDR3 is TGTGCCAGCAGCTTCCCTAGCGGGGGGTTTATTACGAACACCGGGGAGCTGTTTTTT.